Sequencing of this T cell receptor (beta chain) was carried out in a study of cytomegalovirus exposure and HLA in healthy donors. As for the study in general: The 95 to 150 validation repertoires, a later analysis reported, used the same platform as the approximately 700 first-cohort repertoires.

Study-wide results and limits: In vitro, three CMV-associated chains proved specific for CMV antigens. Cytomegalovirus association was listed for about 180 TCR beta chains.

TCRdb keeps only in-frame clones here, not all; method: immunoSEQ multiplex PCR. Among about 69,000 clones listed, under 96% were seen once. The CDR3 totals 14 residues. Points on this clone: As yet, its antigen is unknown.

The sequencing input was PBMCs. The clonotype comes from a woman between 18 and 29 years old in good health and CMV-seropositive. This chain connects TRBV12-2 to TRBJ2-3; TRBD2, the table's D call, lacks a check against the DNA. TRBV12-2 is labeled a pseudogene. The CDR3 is CASRIGGDTDTQYF. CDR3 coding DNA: TGTGCAAGTCGCATCGGCGGGGACACAGATACGCAGTATTTT.